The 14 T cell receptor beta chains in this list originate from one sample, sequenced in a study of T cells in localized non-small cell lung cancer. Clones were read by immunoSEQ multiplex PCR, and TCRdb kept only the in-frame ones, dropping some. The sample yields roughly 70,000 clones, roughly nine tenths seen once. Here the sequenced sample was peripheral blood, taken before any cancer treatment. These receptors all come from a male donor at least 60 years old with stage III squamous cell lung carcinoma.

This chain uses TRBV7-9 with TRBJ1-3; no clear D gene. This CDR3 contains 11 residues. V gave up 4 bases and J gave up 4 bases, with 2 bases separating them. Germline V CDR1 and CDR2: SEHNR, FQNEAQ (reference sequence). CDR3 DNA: TGTGCCAGCAGCTCCGGAAACACCATATATTTT. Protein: CASSSGNTIYF.

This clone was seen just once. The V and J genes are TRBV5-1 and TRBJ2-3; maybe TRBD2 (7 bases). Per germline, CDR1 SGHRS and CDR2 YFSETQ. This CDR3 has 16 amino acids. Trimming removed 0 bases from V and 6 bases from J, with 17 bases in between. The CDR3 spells CASSLASGGLSDTQYF. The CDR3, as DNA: TGCGCCAGCAGCTTGGCCTCCGGGGGGCTTTCGGATACGCAGTATTTT. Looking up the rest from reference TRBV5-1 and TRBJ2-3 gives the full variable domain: KAGVTQTPRYLIKTRGQQVTLSCSPISGHRSVSWYQQTPGQGLQFLFEYFSETQRNKGNFPGRFSGRQFSNSRSEMNVSTLELGDSALYLCASSLASGGLSDTQYFGPGTRLTVL.

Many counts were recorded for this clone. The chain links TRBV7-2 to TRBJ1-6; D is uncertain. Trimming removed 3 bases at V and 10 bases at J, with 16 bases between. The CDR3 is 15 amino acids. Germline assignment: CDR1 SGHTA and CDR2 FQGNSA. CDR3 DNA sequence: TGTGCCAGCAGCTTTGAGAGTCGGGGTTTGTCACCCCTCCACTTT. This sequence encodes CASSFESRGLSPLHF.

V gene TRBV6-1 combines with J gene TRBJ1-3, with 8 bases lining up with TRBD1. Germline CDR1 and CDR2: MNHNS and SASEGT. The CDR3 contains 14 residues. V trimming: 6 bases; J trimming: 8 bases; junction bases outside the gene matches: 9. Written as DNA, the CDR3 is TGTGCCAGCAGGGATATCGGACAGGGAGACACCATATATTTT. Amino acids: CASRDIGQGDTIYF.

DNA of the CDR3: TGTGCCAGCAGTCCTCCTGGAGGGCCTGGGGCCAACGTCCTGACTTTC. Protein product: CASSPPGGPGANVLTF. The V call is TRBV2, the J call TRBJ2-6; weak D call: TRBD2 (6 bases). In germline, CDR1 is SNHLY, CDR2 FYNNEI. The V gene lost 5 bases and the J gene lost 2 bases, with 13 bases spanning the gap. The CDR3 has 16 amino acids.

The CDR3 region has the DNA TGCGCCAGCAGCTTGGCCGGCAGGGAGGTCACAGATACGCAGTATTTT. It specifies CASSLAGREVTDTQYF. The chain combines TRBV5-1 with TRBJ2-3, with a tentative D call TRBD2 (6 bases). Looked up from germline, CDR1 is SGHRS and CDR2 is YFSETQ. This CDR3 has 16 amino acids. V was clipped by 0 bases and J by 2 bases, with 13 bases between them. Full variable domain (rest looked up from reference TRBV5-1 and TRBJ2-3): KAGVTQTPRYLIKTRGQQVTLSCSPISGHRSVSWYQQTPGQGLQFLFEYFSETQRNKGNFPGRFSGRQFSNSRSEMNVSTLELGDSALYLCASSLAGREVTDTQYFGPGTRLTVL.

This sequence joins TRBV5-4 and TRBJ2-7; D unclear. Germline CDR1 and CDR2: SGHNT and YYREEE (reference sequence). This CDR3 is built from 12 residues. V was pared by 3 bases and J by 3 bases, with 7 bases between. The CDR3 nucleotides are TGTGCCAGCAGCTCCGACGGCTACGAGCAGTACTTC. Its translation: CASSSDGYEQYF.

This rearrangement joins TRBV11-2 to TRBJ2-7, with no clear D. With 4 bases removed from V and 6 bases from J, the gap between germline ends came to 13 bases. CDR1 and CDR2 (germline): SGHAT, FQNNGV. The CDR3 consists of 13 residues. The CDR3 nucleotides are TGTGCCAGCAGCTCGGTTTGGGCAGCCGAGCAGTACGTC. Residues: CASSSVWAAEQYV.

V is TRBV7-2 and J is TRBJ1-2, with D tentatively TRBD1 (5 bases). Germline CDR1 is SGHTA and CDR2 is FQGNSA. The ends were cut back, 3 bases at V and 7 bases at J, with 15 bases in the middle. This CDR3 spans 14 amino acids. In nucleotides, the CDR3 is TGTGCCAGCAGCTTTAACGACGTTGGGGGTGGCTACACCTTC. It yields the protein CASSFNDVGGGYTF.

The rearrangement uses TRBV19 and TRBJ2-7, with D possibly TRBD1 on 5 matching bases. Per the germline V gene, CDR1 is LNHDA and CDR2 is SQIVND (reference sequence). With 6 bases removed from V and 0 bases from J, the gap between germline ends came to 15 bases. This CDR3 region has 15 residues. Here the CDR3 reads CASSQTAGSSYEQYF. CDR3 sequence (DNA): TGTGCCAGTAGCCAAACGGCAGGGTCCTCCTACGAGCAGTACTTC. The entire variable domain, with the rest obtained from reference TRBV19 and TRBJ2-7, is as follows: DGGITQSPKYLFRKEGQNVTLSCEQNLNHDAMYWYRQDPGQGLRLIYYSQIVNDFQKGDIAEGYSVSREKKESFPLTVTSAQKNPTAFYLCASSQTAGSSYEQYFGPGTRLTVT.

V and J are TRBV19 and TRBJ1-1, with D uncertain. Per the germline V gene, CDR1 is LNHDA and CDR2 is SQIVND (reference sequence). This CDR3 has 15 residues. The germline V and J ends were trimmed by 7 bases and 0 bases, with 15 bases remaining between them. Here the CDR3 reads CASTTDGNMNTEAFF. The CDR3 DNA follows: TGTGCCAGTACCACAGACGGAAACATGAACACTGAAGCTTTCTTT. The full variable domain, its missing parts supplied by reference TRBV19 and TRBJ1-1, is DGGITQSPKYLFRKEGQNVTLSCEQNLNHDAMYWYRQDPGQGLRLIYYSQIVNDFQKGDIAEGYSVSREKKESFPLTVTSAQKNPTAFYLCASTTDGNMNTEAFFGQGTRLTVV.

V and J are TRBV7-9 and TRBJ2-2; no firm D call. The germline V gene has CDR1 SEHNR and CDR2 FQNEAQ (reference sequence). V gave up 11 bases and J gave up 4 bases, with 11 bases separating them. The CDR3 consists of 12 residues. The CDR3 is CAVGMVTGELFF. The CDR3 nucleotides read TGTGCCGTCGGTATGGTCACCGGGGAGCTGTTTTTT.

CDR3 bases: TGTGCCAGCAGGACAGGGGGCCGAACAGATACGCAGTATTTT. Amino acids: CASRTGGRTDTQYF. The chain links TRBV6-1 to TRBJ2-3; 10 positions agree with TRBD1. This CDR3 spans 14 amino acids. The J segment lost 3 bases and the V segment lost 6 bases, leaving 3 bases of the junction unmatched. Germline CDR1 reads MNHNS; CDR2 reads SASEGT.

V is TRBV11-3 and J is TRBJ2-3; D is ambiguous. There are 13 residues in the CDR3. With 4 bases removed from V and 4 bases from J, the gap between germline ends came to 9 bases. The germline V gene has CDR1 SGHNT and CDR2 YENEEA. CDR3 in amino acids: CASSWPDSDTQYF. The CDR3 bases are TGTGCCAGCAGCTGGCCTGATTCAGATACGCAGTATTTT.